This T cell receptor (beta chain) comes out of a study of T-cell memory formation after mild COVID-19. Study results and limitations: Day 15 to 85 contractors were CD4/CD8 balanced; later expanders leaned CD4+.

MiXCR was run by TCRdb on the 5' RACE reads, yielding one entry per CDR3 protein. The table shows around 390,000 distinct CDR3 sequences, with roughly 15% occurring only once. The CDR3 runs 18 residues. This clonotype was observed a few times. Antigen: not known. Sequenced input: PBMCs or a T cell subset sorted from them (not recorded which). J is TRBJ2-5 and V is TRBV21-1; TRBD1, the table's D call, lacks a check against the DNA. TRBV21-1 is a pseudogene locus. This sequence originates from a man younger than 35 who had mild COVID-19 (a few samples of this study predate the infection). Cell type and time point are not known. CDR3 bases: TGTGCCAGCAGCAAAGATCTCCTGGGGGCTGACAACCAAGAGACCCAGTACTTC. Protein product: CASSKDLLGADNQETQYF.